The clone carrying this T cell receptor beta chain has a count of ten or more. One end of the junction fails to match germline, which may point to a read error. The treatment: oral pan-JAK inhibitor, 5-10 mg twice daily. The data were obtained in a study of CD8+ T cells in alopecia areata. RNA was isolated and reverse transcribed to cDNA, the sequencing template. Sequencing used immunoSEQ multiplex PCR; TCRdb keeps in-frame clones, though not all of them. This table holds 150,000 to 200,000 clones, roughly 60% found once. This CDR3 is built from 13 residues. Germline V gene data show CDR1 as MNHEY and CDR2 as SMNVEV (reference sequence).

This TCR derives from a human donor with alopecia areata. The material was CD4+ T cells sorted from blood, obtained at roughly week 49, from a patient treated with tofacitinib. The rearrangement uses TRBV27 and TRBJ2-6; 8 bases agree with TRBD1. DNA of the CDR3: TGTGCCACAAAACAACAGGGGGACAACGTCCTGACTTTC. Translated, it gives CATKQQGDNVLTF.